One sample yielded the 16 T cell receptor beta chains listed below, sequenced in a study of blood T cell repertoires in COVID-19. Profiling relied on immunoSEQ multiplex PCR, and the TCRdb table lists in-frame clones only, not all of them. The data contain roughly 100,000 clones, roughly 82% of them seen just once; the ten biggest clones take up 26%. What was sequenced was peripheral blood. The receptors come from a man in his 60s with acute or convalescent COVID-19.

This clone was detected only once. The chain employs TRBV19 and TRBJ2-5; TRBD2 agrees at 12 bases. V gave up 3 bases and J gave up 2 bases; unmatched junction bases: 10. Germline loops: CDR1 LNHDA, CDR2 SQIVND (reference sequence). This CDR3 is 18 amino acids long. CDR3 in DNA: TGTGCCAGTAGTATCCCACGTCCTAGCGGGAGGGAACAAGAGACCCAGTACTTC. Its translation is CASSIPRPSGREQETQYF.

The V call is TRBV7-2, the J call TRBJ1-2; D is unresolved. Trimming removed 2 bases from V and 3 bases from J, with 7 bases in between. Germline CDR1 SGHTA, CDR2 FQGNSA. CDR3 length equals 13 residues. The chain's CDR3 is CASSLKPDYGYTF. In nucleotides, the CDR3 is TGTGCCAGCAGCTTAAAGCCCGACTATGGCTACACCTTC.

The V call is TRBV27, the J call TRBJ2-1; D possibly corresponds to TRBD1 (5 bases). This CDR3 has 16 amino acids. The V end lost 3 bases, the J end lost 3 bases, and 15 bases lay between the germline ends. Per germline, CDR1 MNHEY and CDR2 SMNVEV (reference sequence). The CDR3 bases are TGTGCCAGCAGTTTTACAAGGGGAATGAACTACAATGAGCAGTTCTTC. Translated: CASSFTRGMNYNEQFF.

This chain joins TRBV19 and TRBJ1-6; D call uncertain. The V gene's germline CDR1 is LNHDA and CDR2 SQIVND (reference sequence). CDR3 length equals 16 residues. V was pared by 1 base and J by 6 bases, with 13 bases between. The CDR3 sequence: CASSIASGRTNSPLHF. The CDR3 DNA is TGTGCCAGTAGTATAGCGTCCGGGAGGACTAATTCACCCCTCCACTTT.

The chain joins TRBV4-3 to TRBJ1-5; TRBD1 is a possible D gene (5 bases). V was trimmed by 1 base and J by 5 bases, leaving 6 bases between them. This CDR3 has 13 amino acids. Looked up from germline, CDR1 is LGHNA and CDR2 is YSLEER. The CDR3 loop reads CASSQATDQPQHF. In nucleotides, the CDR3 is TGCGCCAGCAGCCAAGCGACAGATCAGCCCCAGCATTTT.

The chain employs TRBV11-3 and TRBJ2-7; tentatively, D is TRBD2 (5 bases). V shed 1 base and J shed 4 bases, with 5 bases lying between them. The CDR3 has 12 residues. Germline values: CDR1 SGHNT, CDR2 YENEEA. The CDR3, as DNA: TGTGCCAGCAGCTTAGCGGGGTACGAGCAGTACGTC. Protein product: CASSLAGYEQYV.

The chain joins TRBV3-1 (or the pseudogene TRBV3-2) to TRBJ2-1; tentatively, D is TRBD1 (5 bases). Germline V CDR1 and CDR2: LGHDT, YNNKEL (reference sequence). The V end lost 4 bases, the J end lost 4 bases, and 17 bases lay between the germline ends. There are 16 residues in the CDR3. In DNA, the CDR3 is TGTGCCAGCAGCCCTTTAGGGGTGGTATTTTACAATGAGCAGTTCTTC. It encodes CASSPLGVVFYNEQFF.

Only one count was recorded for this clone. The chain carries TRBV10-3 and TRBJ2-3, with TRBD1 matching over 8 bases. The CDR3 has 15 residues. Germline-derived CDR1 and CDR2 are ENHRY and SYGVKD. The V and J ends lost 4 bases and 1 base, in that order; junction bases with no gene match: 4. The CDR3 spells CAISGGQGGTDTQYF. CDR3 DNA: TGTGCCATCAGTGGTGGACAGGGAGGCACAGATACGCAGTATTTT.

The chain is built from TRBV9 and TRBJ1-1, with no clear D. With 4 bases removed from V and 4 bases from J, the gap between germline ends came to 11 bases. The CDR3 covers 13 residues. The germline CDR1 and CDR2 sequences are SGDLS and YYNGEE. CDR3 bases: TGTGCCAGCAGCTCCTCCGGTGTCACTGAAGCTTTCTTT. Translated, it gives CASSSSGVTEAFF. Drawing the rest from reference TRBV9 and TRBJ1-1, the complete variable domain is DSGVTQTPKHLITATGQRVTLRCSPRSGDLSVYWYQQSLDQGLQFLIQYYNGEERAKGNILERFSAQQFPDLHSELNLSSLELGDSALYFCASSSSGVTEAFFGQGTRLTVV.

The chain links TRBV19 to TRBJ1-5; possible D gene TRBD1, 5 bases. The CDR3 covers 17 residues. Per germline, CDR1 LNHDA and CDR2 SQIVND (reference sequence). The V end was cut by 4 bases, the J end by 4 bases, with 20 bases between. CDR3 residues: CASSNWAGNVGNQPQHF. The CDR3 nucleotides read TGTGCCAGTAGTAATTGGGCAGGGAATGTTGGAAATCAGCCCCAGCATTTT.

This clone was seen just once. The CDR3 is CASSSTDSYEQYV. CDR3 DNA sequence: TGTGCCAGCAGCTCGACAGACTCCTACGAGCAGTACGTC. The J gene is TRBJ2-7, the V gene TRBV11-3; possibly TRBD1 for D (5 bases). The CDR3 consists of 13 residues. Germline V gene lookup returns CDR1 SGHNT and CDR2 YENEEA. The germline V and J ends were trimmed by 4 bases and 0 bases, with 7 bases remaining between them.

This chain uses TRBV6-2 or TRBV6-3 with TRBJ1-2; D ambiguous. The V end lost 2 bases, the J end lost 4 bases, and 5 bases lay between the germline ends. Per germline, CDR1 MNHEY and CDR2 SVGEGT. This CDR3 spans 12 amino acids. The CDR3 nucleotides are TGTGCCAGCAGTTACGGAGCCTATGGCTACACCTTC. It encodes CASSYGAYGYTF.

The CDR3 reads CASSPGLAGPSSSYNEQFF. In nucleotides, the CDR3 is TGCGCCAGCAGCCCGGGACTAGCGGGCCCTTCTAGCTCCTACAATGAGCAGTTCTTC. The V and J genes are TRBV5-1 and TRBJ2-1; 12 bases match TRBD2. Looked up from germline, CDR1 is SGHRS and CDR2 is YFSETQ. CDR3 length: 19 residues. The V and J ends lost 4 bases and 0 bases, in that order; junction bases with no gene match: 11.

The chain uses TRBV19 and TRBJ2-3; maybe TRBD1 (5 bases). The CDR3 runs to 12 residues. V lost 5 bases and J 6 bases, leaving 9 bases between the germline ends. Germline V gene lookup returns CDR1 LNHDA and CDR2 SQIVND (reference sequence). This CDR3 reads CASSLAGDTQYF. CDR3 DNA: TGTGCCAGTAGTCTCGCAGGGGATACGCAGTATTTT.

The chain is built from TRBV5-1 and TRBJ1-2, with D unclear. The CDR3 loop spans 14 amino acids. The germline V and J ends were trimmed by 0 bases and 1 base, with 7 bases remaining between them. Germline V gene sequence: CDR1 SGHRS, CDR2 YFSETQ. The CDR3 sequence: CASSLVDDNYGYTF. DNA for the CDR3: TGCGCCAGCAGCTTGGTAGATGATAACTATGGCTACACCTTC.

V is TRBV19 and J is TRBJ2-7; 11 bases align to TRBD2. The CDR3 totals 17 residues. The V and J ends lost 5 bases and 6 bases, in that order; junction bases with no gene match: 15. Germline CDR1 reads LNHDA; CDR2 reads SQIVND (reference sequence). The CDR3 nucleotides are TGTGCCAGTAGTGACCCCGGGACTAGCGGTAGTTGGCGCGAGCAGTACTTC. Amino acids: CASSDPGTSGSWREQYF.